The 24 T cell receptor beta chains given below trace back to one sample, sequenced in a study of control samples from healthy donors and cancer patients. Sequencing was performed with immunoSEQ multiplex PCR; in TCRdb, only in-frame clones are kept and a portion is missing. The sample lists just over 80,000 clones; roughly 90% were seen once. Source material: blood. The origin of the receptors is a man aged 50 to 59 in good health.

The rearrangement links TRBV6-6 to TRBJ1-5; D is ambiguous. The CDR3 totals 14 residues. V lost 6 bases and J 4 bases, leaving 13 bases between the germline ends. Germline CDR1 and CDR2: MNHNY and SVGAGI (reference sequence). CDR3 nucleotides: TGTGCCAGCAGGGACGAGGGAATGAATCAGCCCCAGCATTTT. Amino acid sequence: CASRDEGMNQPQHF.

V and J are TRBV5-1 and TRBJ1-1, with TRBD1 identical over 8 bases. The CDR3 has 16 amino acids. V dropped 4 bases and J dropped 1; count of bases not matched to a gene: 9. Germline loops: CDR1 SGHRS, CDR2 YFSETQ. The CDR3 bases are TGCGCCAGCAGCCCACGGACAGGGCGGGGGAACACTGAAGCTTTCTTT. Translated: CASSPRTGRGNTEAFF.

This clone is classed as medium-sized. The CDR3 loop reads CASSPALTGYEQFF. CDR3 nucleotide sequence: TGCGCCAGCAGCCCCGCCCTGACAGGTTATGAGCAGTTCTTC. V and J are TRBV5-1 and TRBJ2-1, with D possibly TRBD1 on 6 matching bases. V was clipped by 4 bases and J by 8 bases, with 16 bases between them. Looked up from germline, CDR1 is SGHRS and CDR2 is YFSETQ. This CDR3 comprises 14 residues.

This sequence joins TRBV5-5 and TRBJ1-1; D unresolved. The CDR3 is 13 amino acids. The germline V gene has CDR1 SGHKS and CDR2 YYEKEE (reference sequence). V was shortened by 2 bases and J by 3 bases, with 8 bases between the two germline ends. CDR3 amino acids: CASSFYGDTEAFF. CDR3 DNA: TGTGCCAGCAGCTTCTATGGGGACACTGAAGCTTTCTTT.

V is TRBV14 and J is TRBJ2-2; D is possibly TRBD1 (6 bases). Germline CDR1 and CDR2: SGHDN and FVKESK. The CDR3 consists of 16 residues. V gave up 2 bases and J gave up 1 base, with 11 bases separating them. CDR3 amino acids: CASSQRGGRNTGELFF. CDR3 nucleotides: TGTGCCAGCAGCCAACGTGGGGGCCGGAACACCGGGGAGCTGTTTTTT. Using reference TRBV14 and TRBJ2-2 for the parts outside the CDR3, the full variable domain is EAGVTQFPSHSVIEKGQTVTLRCDPISGHDNLYWYRRVMGKEIKFLLHFVKESKQDESGMPNNRFLAERTGGTYSTLKVQPAELEDSGVYFCASSQRGGRNTGELFFGEGSRLTVL.

This sequence joins TRBV28 and TRBJ1-4, with D possibly TRBD1 on 6 matching bases. The V gene's germline CDR1 is MDHEN and CDR2 SYDVKM. CDR3 size: 18 residues. V was shortened by 5 bases and J by 6 bases, with 25 bases between the two germline ends. The CDR3 DNA sequence: TGTGCCAGCAGTACCCGTACACCCGGGACACGAACCCATGAAAAACTGTTTTTT. It codes for CASSTRTPGTRTHEKLFF.

The chain joins TRBV10-3 to TRBJ2-1; a possible D gene is TRBD2 (7 bases). CDR3 length: 16 amino acids. V was clipped by 0 bases and J by 2 bases, with 11 bases between them. Germline CDR1 and CDR2: ENHRY and SYGVKD. Here the CDR3 reads CAISESSGGPYNEQFF. The CDR3 DNA is TGTGCCATCAGTGAGTCGTCCGGGGGGCCCTACAATGAGCAGTTCTTC.

The chain's CDR3 is CASAGQTTGELFF. CDR3 DNA: TGCGCCAGCGCGGGACAGACCACCGGGGAGCTGTTTTTT. This rearrangement joins TRBV5-1 to TRBJ2-2, with D possibly matching TRBD1 (7 bases). CDR3 length equals 13 residues. V was clipped by 7 bases and J by 4 bases, with 11 bases between them. Per germline, CDR1 SGHRS and CDR2 YFSETQ.

In this sample, this clone turned up a few times. This chain links TRBV15 with TRBJ1-2, with D perhaps matching TRBD1 (5 bases). This CDR3 is built from 14 residues. Trimming took 0 bases from V and 8 from J, leaving 13 bases between them. Per the germline V gene, CDR1 is LNHNV and CDR2 is YYDKDF (reference sequence). Here the CDR3 reads CATSREVGEGGYTF. The DNA of the CDR3 is TGTGCCACCAGCAGAGAAGTAGGGGAAGGCGGCTACACCTTC. The variable domain in full, with the rest retrieved from reference TRBV15 and TRBJ1-2, is DAMVIQNPRYQVTQFGKPVTLSCSQTLNHNVMYWYQQKSSQAPKLLFHYYDKDFNNEADTPDNFQSRRPNTSFCFLDIRSPGLGDTAMYLCATSREVGEGGYTFGSGTRLTVV.

The chain combines TRBV6-4 with TRBJ2-1; 10 bases are shared with TRBD2. V gave up 4 bases and J gave up 4 bases; unmatched junction bases: 4. Germline CDR1 MRHNA, CDR2 SNTAGT. The CDR3 runs to 15 residues. The CDR3 nucleotides read TGTGCCAGCAGTGCGGTAGCGGGGGGTTACAATGAGCAGTTCTTC. Translating it yields CASSAVAGGYNEQFF.

This clone appeared a few times. This rearrangement joins TRBV7-9 to TRBJ2-7; 7 bases agree with TRBD1. Trimming at V came to 4 bases and at J to 1 base, leaving 4 bases not matched to a gene. Looked up from germline, CDR1 is SEHNR and CDR2 is FQNEAQ (reference sequence). The CDR3 has 14 residues. The CDR3 DNA follows: TGTGCCAGCAGCTATACAGGGGTTTCCTACGAGCAGTACTTC. It specifies CASSYTGVSYEQYF. The full variable domain, rest sourced from reference TRBV7-9 and TRBJ2-7, is DTGVSQNPRHKITKRGQNVTFRCDPISEHNRLYWYRQTLGQGPEFLTYFQNEAQLEKSRLLSDRFSAERPKGSFSTLEIQRTEQGDSAMYLCASSYTGVSYEQYFGPGTRLTVT.

This chain connects TRBV5-1 to TRBJ1-1; D not resolved. The V gene's germline CDR1 is SGHRS and CDR2 YFSETQ. The germline V and J ends were trimmed by 0 bases and 1 base, with 10 bases remaining between them. The CDR3 totals 15 residues. The CDR3 here is CASSLVGGRNTEAFF. As DNA, the CDR3 is TGCGCCAGCAGCTTGGTGGGAGGGAGGAACACTGAAGCTTTCTTT.

This chain uses TRBV7-6 with TRBJ1-3; D uncertain. The germline gives CDR1 SGHVS, CDR2 FNYEAQ. V gave up 6 bases and J gave up 1 base, with 7 bases separating them. There are 13 residues in the CDR3. The chain's CDR3 is CASRKSSGNTIYF. The CDR3 region has the DNA TGTGCCAGCAGGAAATCGTCTGGAAACACCATATATTTT.

This rearrangement joins TRBV6-5 to TRBJ2-1, with D unresolved. The V gene lost 6 bases and the J gene lost 7 bases, with 10 bases spanning the gap. Germline V CDR1 and CDR2: MNHEY, SVGAGI. This CDR3 is built from 12 residues. As DNA, the CDR3 is TGTGCCAGCAGACTCCGGCCGAATGAGCAGTTCTTC. Protein sequence: CASRLRPNEQFF.

The rearrangement uses TRBV27 and TRBJ1-5, with 10 bases identical to TRBD1. The germline V gene encodes CDR1 MNHEY and CDR2 SMNVEV (reference sequence). The CDR3 extends over 17 amino acids. V lost 5 bases to trimming and J lost 0 bases; unmatched junction nucleotides: 7. Here the CDR3 DNA reads TGTGCCAGCAGTAGGGACAGGGGCCATACTAGCAATCAGCCCCAGCATTTT. Protein sequence: CASSRDRGHTSNQPQHF.

V gene TRBV7-6 combines with J gene TRBJ1-2, with D hard to call. V was clipped by 3 bases and J by 2 bases, with 4 bases between them. CDR3 size: 12 residues. Looked up from germline, CDR1 is SGHVS and CDR2 is FNYEAQ. CDR3 amino acids: CASSFDNYGYTF. The CDR3 region has the DNA TGTGCCAGCAGCTTCGACAACTATGGCTACACCTTC.

The rearrangement links TRBV25-1 to TRBJ2-1; D unresolved. The CDR3 is 18 residues long. Trimming stripped 3 bases from V and 1 base from J, with 19 bases between. Looked up from germline, CDR1 is MGHDK and CDR2 is SYGVNS. CDR3 DNA sequence: TGTGCCAGCAGTGATGATTGTAGGGAACCCATATCCTACAATGAGCAGTTCTTC. Translated, it gives CASSDDCREPISYNEQFF.

This chain uses TRBV20-1 with TRBJ1-2, with D perhaps TRBD1 (6 bases). The CDR3 covers 14 residues. Germline assignment: CDR1 DFQATT and CDR2 SNEGSKA (reference sequence). The V gene lost 3 bases and the J gene lost 2 bases, with 13 bases spanning the gap. CDR3 amino acids: CSASSAGENYGYTF. In DNA, the CDR3 is TGCAGTGCTAGTTCGGCAGGGGAAAACTATGGCTACACCTTC.

In this sample, this clone turned up a few times. The genes are TRBV5-6 and TRBJ2-3; D gene uncertain. V was clipped by 0 bases and J by 1 base, with 6 bases between them. The CDR3 contains 14 residues. Looked up from germline, CDR1 is SGHDT and CDR2 is YYEEEE. CDR3 coding DNA: TGTGCCAGCAGCTTGGCCTGGGGCACAGATACGCAGTATTTT. The encoded protein is CASSLAWGTDTQYF.

The genes are TRBV5-4 and TRBJ2-7; D not resolved. V lost 2 bases and J 7 bases, leaving 10 bases between the germline ends. The CDR3 extends over 12 amino acids. CDR1 and CDR2 from the germline V gene are SGHNT and YYREEE (reference sequence). The CDR3 here is CASSFDVEEQYF. For the CDR3, the DNA is TGTGCCAGCAGCTTTGATGTCGAGGAGCAGTACTTC.

The chain combines TRBV20-1 with TRBJ2-5; a weak D match, TRBD1 (5 bases). Trimming shortened V by 3 bases and J by 4 bases, and 12 bases separated the two germline ends. This CDR3 comprises 13 residues. Per germline, CDR1 DFQATT and CDR2 SNEGSKA (reference sequence). The CDR3: CSASGRQGETQYF. In nucleotides, the CDR3 is TGCAGTGCTAGTGGTAGGCAGGGAGAGACCCAGTACTTC.

V is TRBV19 and J is TRBJ1-3; no definite D call. From germline, CDR1 is LNHDA and CDR2 SQIVND (reference sequence). V was shortened by 3 bases and J by 0 bases, with 3 bases between the two germline ends. The CDR3 sequence is 13 residues long. Here the CDR3 DNA reads TGTGCCAGTAGTATTGACTCTGGAAACACCATATATTTT. Protein sequence: CASSIDSGNTIYF.

The gene calls are TRBV9 and TRBJ1-4; D is ambiguous. This CDR3 has 14 amino acids. V dropped 4 bases and J dropped 8 bases, with 15 bases sitting between them. CDR1 SGDLS and CDR2 YYNGEE come from the germline V gene. The CDR3 loop is CASSPRTASEKLFF. Written as DNA, the CDR3 is TGTGCCAGCAGCCCAAGGACCGCCTCAGAAAAACTGTTTTTT.

This clone was found a few times. This rearrangement joins TRBV20-1 to TRBJ1-4, with D perhaps matching TRBD1 (5 bases). V was clipped by 6 bases and J by 8 bases, with 10 bases between them. The CDR3 loop spans 11 amino acids. Germline assignment: CDR1 DFQATT and CDR2 SNEGSKA (reference sequence). This CDR3 is CSARGGEKLFF. In nucleotides, the CDR3 is TGCAGTGCCCGTGGGGGGGAAAAACTGTTTTTT.